The 32 T cell receptor beta chains below come from one sample, sequenced in a study of identical twins. TCRdb ran MiXCR on the 5' RACE reads and lists one entry per CDR3 protein. The top ten hold roughly 1.6% of the sample, which has about 890,000 distinct CDR3 sequences, approximately 13% seen once. This same sample was also part of a study on yellow fever vaccine responses in identical twins.

Sequenced material: PBMCs. The receptors stem from a woman aged 18-35 years in good health.

This clonotype was observed a few times. The chain has TRBV27 and TRBJ2-7; TRBD1 matches at 9 bases. This CDR3 region has 15 residues. In germline, CDR1 is MNHEY, CDR2 SMNVEV (reference sequence). Trimming cost V 5 bases and J 0 bases; bases outside gene matches: 5. CDR3 amino acids: CASSRRQGGSYEQYF. The CDR3 DNA follows: TGTGCCAGCAGTCGACGACAGGGGGGCTCCTACGAGCAGTACTTC.

This clonotype showed up just a few times. The chain uses TRBV7-9 and TRBJ2-5; TRBD2 might be the D (8 bases). V dropped 8 bases and J dropped 0 bases, with 16 bases sitting between them. CDR1 and CDR2 (germline): SEHNR, FQNEAQ (reference sequence). The CDR3 is 15 residues long. CDR3 sequence reads: CASRGGQKYQETQYF. CDR3 nucleotide sequence: TGTGCCAGCCGGGGGGGACAGAAGTACCAAGAGACCCAGTACTTC.

The chain joins TRBV12-3 or TRBV12-4 to TRBJ2-4; 9 nucleotides agree with TRBD1. This CDR3 contains 15 residues. The trim removed 6 bases at V and 3 bases at J, leaving 6 bases unmatched. The CDR3 coding sequence is TGTGCCAGCAGCACGGGACAGGGTGGCAAAAACATTCAGTACTTC. Translated, it gives CASSTGQGGKNIQYF.

This clonotype was seen more than once but under ten times. The chain is built from TRBV9 and TRBJ2-1, with D perhaps matching TRBD2 (5 bases). CDR1 and CDR2 (germline): SGDLS, YYNGEE. With 0 bases removed from V and 5 bases from J, the gap between germline ends came to 9 bases. The CDR3 sequence is 14 residues long. This CDR3 is CASSVGGVNNEQFF. In DNA, the CDR3 is TGTGCCAGCAGCGTAGGGGGAGTTAACAATGAGCAGTTCTTC.

This clonotype turned up a few times. This chain connects TRBV5-1 to TRBJ2-7; 7 nucleotides align to TRBD1. J was trimmed by 3 bases and V by 1 base; bases with no gene match: 22. Germline CDR1 SGHRS, CDR2 YFSETQ. CDR3 length equals 20 residues. The CDR3 here is CASSLTPTNSPGQKDYEQYV. In DNA form, the CDR3 reads TGCGCCAGCAGCTTGACACCAACAAACTCCCCGGGACAGAAGGACTACGAGCAGTACGTC.

This clonotype showed up just a few times. The chain carries TRBV2 and TRBJ2-2; D gene unclear. The CDR3 runs to 15 residues. Germline assignment: CDR1 SNHLY and CDR2 FYNNEI. The V end was cut by 1 base, the J end by 4 bases, with 10 bases between. The CDR3 sequence: CASSEGLGGTGELFF. Here the CDR3 DNA reads TGTGCCAGCAGTGAAGGGCTTGGTGGCACCGGGGAGCTGTTTTTT.

This clonotype was counted between two and nine times. The genes are TRBV2 and TRBJ2-1; D perhaps matches TRBD1 (6 bases). Between the trimmed V and J ends, which lost 6 bases and 4 bases, there was a span of 13 bases. The V gene's germline CDR1 is SNHLY and CDR2 FYNNEI. This CDR3 contains 14 residues. The CDR3 DNA reads as TGTGCCAGCAGCCCGAAAGACAGGTACAATGAGCAGTTCTTC. This sequence encodes CASSPKDRYNEQFF.

This clonotype occurred many times. V gene TRBV7-9 combines with J gene TRBJ1-4; 11 bases map to TRBD1. Germline-derived CDR1 and CDR2 are SEHNR and FQNEAQ (reference sequence). There are 15 residues in the CDR3. The V segment lost 5 bases and the J segment 5 bases; nucleotides outside the gene matches: 4. The CDR3: CASSPRDRGNEKLFF. CDR3 nucleotide sequence: TGTGCCAGCAGCCCCCGGGACAGGGGGAATGAAAAACTGTTTTTT.

There are many counts of this clonotype. The J gene is TRBJ2-2, the V gene TRBV7-3; D is ambiguous. Looked up from germline, CDR1 is SGHTA and CDR2 is FQGTGA. V was pared by 4 bases and J by 2 bases, with 14 bases between. There are 16 residues in the CDR3. CDR3 sequence: CASSSRFSRNTGELFF. The CDR3 coding sequence is TGTGCCAGCAGCTCAAGATTTTCTAGAAACACCGGGGAGCTGTTTTTT.

The genes are TRBV20-1 and TRBJ2-2; D is unresolved. Germline loops: CDR1 DFQATT, CDR2 SNEGSKA (reference sequence). Between the trimmed V and J ends, which lost 3 bases and 6 bases, there was a span of 5 bases. The CDR3 extends over 11 amino acids. CDR3 protein: CSASHSGELFF. The DNA of the CDR3 is TGCAGTGCTAGCCACTCCGGGGAGCTGTTTTTT.

This clonotype was observed a handful of times. The chain couples TRBV14 to TRBJ2-5; no firm D call. The V and J ends lost 0 bases and 7 bases respectively, with 6 bases between them. CDR1 is SGHDN and CDR2 is FVKESK in the germline V gene. This CDR3 comprises 12 residues. This chain's CDR3 is CASSQERATQYF. The CDR3 bases are TGTGCCAGCAGCCAAGAAAGGGCGACCCAGTACTTC. Together with reference TRBV14 and TRBJ2-5, the CDR3 gives the full variable domain: EAGVTQFPSHSVIEKGQTVTLRCDPISGHDNLYWYRRVMGKEIKFLLHFVKESKQDESGMPNNRFLAERTGGTYSTLKVQPAELEDSGVYFCASSQERATQYFGPGTRLLVL.

This clonotype was observed a handful of times. The V gene is TRBV4-1, the J gene TRBJ2-7, with 7 bases lining up with TRBD2. Trimming removed 1 base from V and 2 bases from J; junction bases left unmatched: 8. This CDR3 is built from 16 residues. The germline CDR1 and CDR2 sequences are MGHRA and YSYEKL. In DNA, the CDR3 is TGCGCCAGCAGCCAAGCGGATGGGACTAACACCTACGAGCAGTACTTC. Translating gives CASSQADGTNTYEQYF.

The chain combines TRBV7-2 with TRBJ2-7, with D unclear. The V gene lost 0 bases and the J gene lost 3 bases, with 15 bases spanning the gap. The CDR3 has 16 amino acids. Germline loops: CDR1 SGHTA, CDR2 FQGNSA. CDR3 protein: CASSLALGCPDYEQYV. The CDR3, as DNA: TGTGCCAGCAGCTTAGCTCTAGGGTGTCCGGACTACGAGCAGTACGTC.

V is TRBV20-1 and J is TRBJ2-3; D is perhaps TRBD2 (6 bases). Trimming stripped 7 bases from V and 0 bases from J, with 11 bases between. The CDR3 covers 13 residues. Germline lookup yields CDR1 DFQATT and CDR2 SNEGSKA (reference sequence). CDR3 loop: CSGRDTSTDTQYF. As DNA, the CDR3 is TGCAGTGGGCGGGATACCAGCACAGATACGCAGTATTTT.

This chain connects TRBV7-9 to TRBJ2-7, with a weak D call TRBD2 (5 bases). Germline lookup yields CDR1 SEHNR and CDR2 FQNEAQ (reference sequence). CDR3 length: 13 residues. The germline V and J ends were trimmed by 5 bases and 5 bases, with 13 bases remaining between them. The CDR3: CASSKWSGDEQYF. The CDR3 DNA reads TGTGCCAGCAGCAAGTGGTCCGGGGACGAGCAGTACTTC.

This clonotype came up a few times. The chain recombines TRBV7-3 with TRBJ2-1; 10 bases align to TRBD2. The germline gives CDR1 SGHTA, CDR2 FQGTGA. Unmatched junction bases numbered 10, after V lost 4 bases and J lost 4 bases. The CDR3 spans 17 residues. CDR3 sequence: CASSSTRTSGIYNEQFF. CDR3 in DNA: TGTGCCAGCAGCTCTACCCGGACTAGCGGAATATACAATGAGCAGTTCTTC.

This chain connects TRBV28 to TRBJ1-5; 8 bases match TRBD1. V dropped 1 base and J dropped 2; count of bases not matched to a gene: 4. The CDR3 spans 16 residues. Germline V gene sequence: CDR1 MDHEN, CDR2 SYDVKM. CDR3 nucleotide sequence: TGTGCCAGCAGTTTATCGGCAGGGGGCGGCAATCAGCCCCAGCATTTT. The encoded protein is CASSLSAGGGNQPQHF.

This clonotype was detected ten times or more. The chain uses TRBV5-1 and TRBJ1-1; possible D gene TRBD1, 5 bases. The ends were cut back, 0 bases at V and 0 bases at J, with 6 bases in the middle. Germline-derived CDR1 and CDR2 are SGHRS and YFSETQ. The CDR3 is made up of 14 amino acids. This CDR3 is CASSLVGVNTEAFF. The CDR3 nucleotides are TGCGCCAGCAGCTTGGTGGGGGTGAACACTGAAGCTTTCTTT.

This chain connects TRBV20-1 to TRBJ2-2; TRBD1 matches 7 bases. CDR3 length equals 14 residues. CDR1 is DFQATT and CDR2 is SNEGSKA in the germline V gene (reference sequence). The trim removed 5 bases at V and 1 base at J, leaving 4 bases unmatched. The CDR3 loop is CSAQGTENTGELFF. The CDR3 DNA follows: TGCAGTGCTCAAGGGACAGAGAACACCGGGGAGCTGTTTTTT.

This clonotype was seen many times. The V gene is TRBV7-8, the J gene TRBJ2-1, with 10 positions matching TRBD2. The germline CDR1 and CDR2 sequences are SGHVS and FQNEAQ. This CDR3 comprises 19 residues. The V gene end was trimmed by 4 bases and the J gene end by 6 bases; junction bases not matched to a gene: 18. The CDR3 loop reads CASSSTSSGRALSSNEQFF. CDR3 DNA: TGTGCCAGCAGCTCAACCTCCAGCGGGAGGGCCTTAAGTTCCAATGAGCAGTTCTTC.

This chain uses TRBV12-3 or TRBV12-4 with TRBJ2-7, with a weak D call TRBD2 (7 bases). This CDR3 region has 15 residues. V lost 6 bases and J lost 2, with 17 bases in between. The CDR3, as DNA: TGTGCCAGCAGCAACCTGGGGGGGCTGCCCTACGAGCAGTACTTC. Protein: CASSNLGGLPYEQYF.

V and J are TRBV15 and TRBJ2-7, with unresolved D. The germline V gene has CDR1 LNHNV and CDR2 YYDKDF (reference sequence). V gave up 1 base and J gave up 5 bases, with 15 bases separating them. This CDR3 is 15 amino acids long. This chain's CDR3 is CATSRGSQWSHEQYF. The CDR3 DNA sequence: TGTGCCACCAGCAGAGGATCCCAGTGGTCCCACGAGCAGTACTTC.

A few counts support this clonotype. V and J are TRBV20-1 and TRBJ1-2; D gene uncertain. The V end lost 2 bases, the J end lost 0 bases, and 16 bases lay between the germline ends. CDR3 length equals 16 residues. The germline gives CDR1 DFQATT, CDR2 SNEGSKA (reference sequence). CDR3 coding DNA: TGCAGTGCTAGAAAAATAACTGATCACCCTAACTATGGCTACACCTTC. Translating it yields CSARKITDHPNYGYTF.

The chain carries TRBV6-6 and TRBJ1-2, with 9 bases matching TRBD1. Germline trimming cut 5 bases from V and 6 bases from J; bases unmatched to any gene: 4. The CDR3 consists of 13 residues. CDR1 is MNHNY and CDR2 is SVGAGI in the germline V gene (reference sequence). The CDR3 DNA reads TGTGCCAGCAGTAAACAGGGGGCGCATGGCTACACCTTC. Amino acid sequence: CASSKQGAHGYTF.

The J gene is TRBJ2-5, the V gene TRBV18, with D unclear. The V and J ends lost 2 bases and 5 bases respectively, with 21 bases between them. Germline loops: CDR1 KGHSH, CDR2 LQKENI. This CDR3 contains 17 residues. The CDR3 protein is CASSPGSAGLLGETQYF. The CDR3 DNA sequence: TGTGCCAGCTCACCAGGCTCGGCAGGCCTATTAGGGGAGACCCAGTACTTC. Based on the CDR3 plus reference TRBV18 and TRBJ2-5, the full variable domain is NAGVMQNPRHLVRRRGQEARLRCSPMKGHSHVYWYRQLPEEGLKFMVYLQKENIIDESGMPKERFSAEFPKEGPSILRIQQVVRGDSAAYFCASSPGSAGLLGETQYFGPGTRLLVL.

Only a few counts were recorded for this clonotype. The rearrangement uses TRBV7-2 and TRBJ2-1; 10 positions match TRBD2. J gave up 7 bases and V 2 bases, and 2 bases lay outside the gene matches. The CDR3 consists of 14 residues. CDR1 and CDR2 (germline): SGHTA, FQGNSA. CDR3 region: CASSLTSGANEQFF. CDR3 bases: TGTGCCAGCAGCTTAACTAGCGGGGCTAATGAGCAGTTCTTC.

V gene TRBV7-3 combines with J gene TRBJ1-6; TRBD1 might be the D (6 bases). V was trimmed by 3 bases and J by 6 bases, leaving 9 bases between them. Germline V gene sequence: CDR1 SGHTA, CDR2 FQGTGA. The CDR3 loop spans 14 amino acids. The CDR3 coding sequence is TGTGCCAGCAGCTTTGGGGGCCTTAATTCACCCCTCCACTTT. It translates to CASSFGGLNSPLHF.

In this sample, this clonotype turned up a few times. The chain carries TRBV7-9 and TRBJ2-1, with 13 positions matching TRBD2. The length of the CDR3 is 15 residues. The ends lost 7 bases at V and 9 bases at J; junction bases unmatched: 9. CDR1 is SEHNR, CDR2 FQNEAQ, per germline (reference sequence). CDR3 protein: CASTPGTSGISEQFF. Here the CDR3 DNA reads TGTGCCAGCACTCCCGGGACTAGCGGGATAAGTGAGCAGTTCTTC.

A few counts support this clonotype. The CDR3 here is CSAPGRRFDGNYGYTF. Written as DNA, the CDR3 is TGCAGTGCTCCCGGGAGGCGTTTCGACGGGAACTATGGCTACACCTTC. The J gene is TRBJ1-2, the V gene TRBV20-1; no clear D gene. The V gene lost 5 bases and the J gene lost 2 bases, with 21 bases spanning the gap. Germline V gene sequence: CDR1 DFQATT, CDR2 SNEGSKA (reference sequence). The CDR3 length is 16 residues.

This clonotype turned up a few times. This rearrangement joins TRBV6-2 or TRBV6-3 to TRBJ2-2; D gene ambiguous. With 4 bases removed from V and 6 bases from J, the gap between germline ends came to 12 bases. The V gene's germline CDR1 is MNHEY and CDR2 SVGEGT. This CDR3 spans 14 amino acids. In DNA form, the CDR3 reads TGTGCCAGCAGTTTTAGTCTCGACGCCGGGGAGCTGTTTTTT. This encodes CASSFSLDAGELFF.

The genes are TRBV20-1 and TRBJ2-7, with unresolved D. V shed 6 bases and J shed 4 bases, with 13 bases lying between them. The germline gives CDR1 DFQATT, CDR2 SNEGSKA (reference sequence). This CDR3 has 12 amino acids. In nucleotides, the CDR3 is TGCAGTGCCGGCCCGGGCTGGTACGAGCAGTACTTC. Translated: CSAGPGWYEQYF.

This clonotype was seen repeatedly, ten times or more. The chain is built from TRBV3-1 and TRBJ2-5; D is ambiguous. CDR3 length: 12 amino acids. CDR1 and CDR2 (germline): LGHDT, YNNKEL (reference sequence). With 7 bases removed from V and 0 bases from J, the gap between germline ends came to 6 bases. In DNA form, the CDR3 reads TGTGCCAGCATGAAGAACCAAGAGACCCAGTACTTC. Amino acids: CASMKNQETQYF.